Shown below are 8 T cell receptor beta chains from a single sample sequenced in a study of cytomegalovirus exposure and HLA in healthy donors. In the PCR, 60 Vbeta and 13 Jbeta primers were used. Libraries were prepared by immunoSEQ multiplex PCR; TCRdb keeps only in-frame clonotypes and omits some of them. The table shows about 190,000 clones, with about 87% occurring only once. The specimen was PBMCs. The receptors derive from a man in his thirties or forties in good health and CMV-seronegative.

The chain uses TRBV7-2 and TRBJ2-7, with 13 bases that match TRBD2. Germline CDR1 is SGHTA and CDR2 is FQGNSA. CDR3 length equals 15 residues. V was clipped by 5 bases and J by 4 bases; unmatched bases: 5. CDR3 DNA: TGTGCCAGCAGCACGGGGACTAGCGGGGCGTACGAGCAGTACTTC. Its protein product is CASSTGTSGAYEQYF.

V usage is TRBV7-6 and J usage is TRBJ2-3; 8 bases line up with TRBD2. The CDR3 covers 14 residues. With V trimmed by 5 bases and J by 6 bases, 7 bases remained unmatched. CDR1 is SGHVS and CDR2 is FNYEAQ in the germline V gene. CDR3 sequence (DNA): TGTGCCAGCAGCACCCGGGGGGGCGAGGATACGCAGTATTTT. Translation gives CASSTRGGEDTQYF.

The genes are TRBV28 and TRBJ2-1; 11 bases are shared with TRBD2. With V trimmed by 10 bases and J by 10 bases, 12 bases remained unmatched. Germline V gene sequence: CDR1 MDHEN, CDR2 SYDVKM. The CDR3 length is 14 residues. CDR3 in DNA: TGTGCCACCGGGGGGGATAGCGGGAGGGAAGAGCAGTTCTTC. Its protein product is CATGGDSGREEQFF. The variable domain in full, completed from reference TRBV28 and TRBJ2-1, reads DVKVTQSSRYLVKRTGEKVFLECVQDMDHENMFWYRQDPGLGLRLIYFSYDVKMKEKGDIPEGYSVSREKKERFSLILESASTNQTSMYLCATGGDSGREEQFFGPGTRLTVL.

V usage is TRBV6-1 and J usage is TRBJ2-6, with a possible D match to TRBD1 (6 bases). The CDR3 length is 14 residues. Trimming took off 10 bases at V and 2 bases at J, with 12 bases between the two ends. The germline V gene has CDR1 MNHNS and CDR2 SASEGT. The CDR3 DNA sequence: TGTGCCACCAGAGAGGGGGCTGGGGCCAACGTCCTGACTTTC. It codes for CATREGAGANVLTF.

The chain uses TRBV10-3 and TRBJ2-1; 7 nucleotides match TRBD2. J lost 4 bases, V lost 6 bases, and 21 bases had no gene match. The germline V gene has CDR1 ENHRY and CDR2 SYGVKD. The CDR3 spans 19 residues. The CDR3, as DNA: TGTGCCATCAGATCTAGCGGCGACTCCGAAATGGATGGGTACAATGAGCAGTTCTTC. Translated, it gives CAIRSSGDSEMDGYNEQFF.

The chain links TRBV7-2 to TRBJ2-3; TRBD2 aligns across 9 bases. The CDR3 length is 16 residues. The germline V gene has CDR1 SGHTA and CDR2 FQGNSA. The V and J ends lost 5 bases and 1 base, in that order; junction bases with no gene match: 7. The CDR3, as DNA: TGTGCCAGCAGCATCGTAGCGGGGGTACGCACAGATACGCAGTATTTT. Translation: CASSIVAGVRTDTQYF. Full variable domain (remainder filled in from reference TRBV7-2 and TRBJ2-3): GAGVSQSPSNKVTEKGKDVELRCDPISGHTALYWYRQSLGQGLEFLIYFQGNSAPDKSGLPSDRFSAERTGGSVSTLTIQRTQQEDSAVYLCASSIVAGVRTDTQYFGPGTRLTVL.

This chain uses TRBV19 with TRBJ2-1, with a weak D call TRBD2 (5 bases). With 7 bases removed from V and 10 bases from J, the gap between germline ends came to 17 bases. The germline CDR1 and CDR2 sequences are LNHDA and SQIVND (reference sequence). The CDR3 contains 13 residues. The CDR3 region is CASTMTALGEQFF. As DNA, the CDR3 is TGTGCCAGTACCATGACGGCACTAGGCGAGCAGTTCTTC.

This chain links TRBV7-9 with TRBJ2-7, with D possibly matching TRBD2 (5 bases). The V gene's germline CDR1 is SEHNR and CDR2 FQNEAQ (reference sequence). Deletions cut 5 bases from V and 5 bases from J, with 28 bases between. The length of the CDR3 is 18 residues. In DNA form, the CDR3 reads TGTGCCAGCAGCGTGAGATCTCCCCCGGGATTAGATGGGCACGAGCAGTACTTC. Residues: CASSVRSPPGLDGHEQYF.